This T cell receptor (beta chain) was retrieved from a study of blood T cell repertoires in COVID-19. Background on the study: From T cells, B-cell-depleted T cells, or PBMCs came the material, which was cDNA or gDNA.

Under the authors' procedure: Nucleated cell number was recorded as an estimate derived from reference gene primer amplification. Data came from immunoSEQ multiplex PCR; TCRdb stores just in-frame clones and leaves some out. V and J calls and clone size follow that table, whereas D and trimming were derived from the DNA. The data contain some 180,000 clones, roughly 93% of them singletons. Germline CDR1 SGHNT, CDR2 YENEEA. This CDR3 comprises 15 residues. The V gene end was trimmed by 5 bases and the J gene end by 4 bases; junction bases not matched to a gene: 8. Followed over time, Seattle patients had been enrolled while infection was active.

The rearrangement links TRBV11-3 to TRBJ2-3; 8 bases map to TRBD1. Source material: peripheral blood. The TCR sequence derives from a man between 18 and 29 years old with COVID-19, enrolled during active disease. In nucleotides, the CDR3 is TGTGCCAGCAGCCCCGGTGGACAGGGAGCAGATACGCAGTATTTT. Translation: CASSPGGQGADTQYF.